These 19 T cell receptor beta chains originate from one sample sequenced in a study of blood T cell repertoires in COVID-19. This table comes from immunoSEQ multiplex PCR, and its TCRdb copy is limited to in-frame clones, with some not included. The top ten hold roughly 13% of the sample, which has 30,000 to 40,000 clones, roughly 90% seen once. The sample was peripheral blood. Receptor source: a human donor with active COVID-19. The donor label of this sample is uncertain.

A word on this clone: Its ends do not fully match the called genes, so a read error is possible. The chain combines TRBV12-3 or TRBV12-4 with TRBJ1-2; weak D call: TRBD1 (6 bases). This CDR3 has 13 amino acids. The CDR3 sequence: CAGSLMAGDGYTF. The CDR3 DNA reads TGTGCCGGCAGTTTGATGGCAGGGGATGGCTACACCTTC.

This sequence joins TRBV15 and TRBJ2-7; D is perhaps TRBD2 (6 bases). This CDR3 comprises 13 residues. V dropped 4 bases and J dropped 7 bases, with 14 bases sitting between them. The germline V gene has CDR1 LNHNV and CDR2 YYDKDF (reference sequence). CDR3 sequence (DNA): TGTGCCACCAGCATGGACTACGTGGCAGAGCAGTACTTC. It encodes CATSMDYVAEQYF.

The rearrangement links TRBV3-1 (or the pseudogene TRBV3-2) to TRBJ1-2; no clear D. This CDR3 has 16 residues. CDR1 LGHDT and CDR2 YNNKEL come from the germline V gene (reference sequence). V was shortened by 0 bases and J by 5 bases, with 16 bases between the two germline ends. CDR3 sequence: CASSQDRSAAAYGYTF. The CDR3 DNA reads as TGTGCCAGCAGCCAAGATAGATCAGCGGCAGCATATGGCTACACCTTC.

This sequence joins TRBV6-1 and TRBJ1-6, with a tentative D call TRBD1 (5 bases). Trimming shortened V by 2 bases and J by 7 bases, and 9 bases separated the two germline ends. Germline values: CDR1 MNHNS, CDR2 SASEGT. CDR3 length: 14 amino acids. This CDR3 reads CASSERGSNSPLHF. The CDR3, as DNA: TGTGCCAGCAGTGAAAGGGGCAGCAATTCACCCCTCCACTTT.

J is TRBJ1-1 and V is TRBV9; D gene ambiguous. CDR1 and CDR2 from the germline V gene are SGDLS and YYNGEE. This CDR3 comprises 13 residues. The V end lost 10 bases, the J end lost 8 bases, and 21 bases lay between the germline ends. The CDR3 spells CAGAENDLSEAFF. The CDR3 DNA sequence: TGTGCCGGAGCAGAAAACGACCTCTCCGAAGCTTTCTTT.

The gene calls are TRBV3-1 (or the pseudogene TRBV3-2) and TRBJ1-2, with TRBD1 identical over 8 bases. CDR1 and CDR2 (germline): LGHDT, YNNKEL (reference sequence). V gave up 2 bases and J gave up 6 bases; unmatched junction bases: 8. This CDR3 contains 15 residues. The CDR3 sequence is CASSQIPRGRDGYTF. The CDR3 bases are TGTGCCAGCAGCCAAATCCCCAGGGGGCGCGATGGCTACACCTTC.

J is TRBJ2-2 and V is TRBV6-6, with 12 bases aligning to TRBD2. The V segment lost 5 bases and the J segment 2 bases; nucleotides outside the gene matches: 9. Germline assignment: CDR1 MNHNY and CDR2 SVGAGI (reference sequence). This CDR3 region has 18 residues. CDR3 DNA: TGTGCCAGCAGTCCGACGCTAGCGGGGGGGATCAACACCGGGGAGCTGTTTTTT. It codes for CASSPTLAGGINTGELFF.

Within the sample, this clone is large (0.1 to 1%). This rearrangement joins TRBV29-1 to TRBJ2-1; a weak D match, TRBD2 (5 bases). The germline V gene has CDR1 SQVTM and CDR2 ANQGSEA. The germline V and J ends were trimmed by 6 bases and 10 bases, with 13 bases remaining between them. There are 11 residues in the CDR3. CDR3 coding DNA: TGCAGCGTGTCCACTAGACTGGAGCAGTTCTTC. As protein: CSVSTRLEQFF.

The V call is TRBV2, the J call TRBJ1-3, with D possibly being TRBD1 (6 bases). Per germline, CDR1 SNHLY and CDR2 FYNNEI. The V gene lost 2 bases and the J gene lost 0 bases, with 11 bases spanning the gap. The CDR3 extends over 16 amino acids. CDR3 nucleotide sequence: TGTGCCAGCAGTGAATCGGGACAATACTCTGGAAACACCATATATTTT. Translated: CASSESGQYSGNTIYF.

V usage is TRBV6-5 and J usage is TRBJ1-1, with 10 bases matching TRBD1. This CDR3 has 15 amino acids. V lost 0 bases and J lost 5; bases outside the gene matches: 3. Germline loops: CDR1 MNHEY, CDR2 SVGAGI. CDR3 bases: TGTGCCAGCAGTTACTCGGGGACAGGGGATACTGAAGCTTTCTTT. This codes for CASSYSGTGDTEAFF.

The V gene is TRBV6-5, the J gene TRBJ2-7; 9 bases match TRBD1. V gave up 6 bases and J gave up 4 bases; unmatched junction bases: 7. In germline, CDR1 is MNHEY, CDR2 SVGAGI. The CDR3 spans 14 residues. The CDR3 spells CASRSRGQGYEQYF. CDR3 nucleotide sequence: TGTGCCAGCAGAAGCAGGGGACAGGGATACGAGCAGTACTTC.

This clone has only a few counts. The chain couples TRBV20-1 to TRBJ2-3, with D tentatively TRBD2 (5 bases). The V end was cut by 3 bases, the J end by 2 bases, with 9 bases between. In germline, CDR1 is DFQATT, CDR2 SNEGSKA (reference sequence). This CDR3 contains 13 residues. This CDR3 is CSASSGYTDTQYF. DNA for the CDR3: TGCAGTGCTAGTTCGGGATACACAGATACGCAGTATTTT.

The chain carries TRBV5-1 and TRBJ1-1; 8 bases are shared with TRBD1. V lost 3 bases and J lost 10; bases outside the gene matches: 11. The CDR3 runs 14 residues. Germline lookup yields CDR1 SGHRS and CDR2 YFSETQ. CDR3 amino acids: CASSYNRDRTSAFF. DNA for the CDR3: TGCGCCAGCAGCTATAATAGGGACAGGACGTCAGCTTTCTTT.

V usage is TRBV29-1 and J usage is TRBJ2-1; TRBD1 is a possible D gene (6 bases). Germline-derived CDR1 and CDR2 are SQVTM and ANQGSEA. The CDR3 loop spans 12 amino acids. V was shortened by 6 bases and J by 2 bases, with 8 bases between the two germline ends. The DNA for the CDR3 is TGCAGCGTCGGACAGACCTACAATGAGCAGTTCTTC. This codes for CSVGQTYNEQFF.

The V and J genes are TRBV4-3 and TRBJ2-5, with D maybe TRBD1 (6 bases). Germline CDR1 is LGHNA and CDR2 is YSLEER. The germline V and J ends were trimmed by 0 bases and 2 bases, with 10 bases remaining between them. This CDR3 spans 15 amino acids. This CDR3 is CASSQETGSQETQYF. CDR3 DNA: TGCGCCAGCAGCCAAGAGACAGGTTCTCAAGAGACCCAGTACTTC.

Regarding this clone: Sequence at one end of the junction differs from germline and may be a read error. This rearrangement joins TRBV19 to TRBJ1-5; 7 nucleotides align to TRBD1. Per the germline V gene, CDR1 is LNHDA and CDR2 is SQIVND (reference sequence). This CDR3 comprises 15 residues. DNA of the CDR3: TGTGCCAGTAGTATTCACAGGGGTAGCGATCAGCCCCAGCATTTT. It translates to CASSIHRGSDQPQHF.

The chain recombines TRBV5-1 with TRBJ2-3; TRBD2 agrees at 15 bases. There are 21 residues in the CDR3. V shed 1 base, J shed 0 bases, and the junction held 12 bases outside the gene matches. Germline values: CDR1 SGHRS, CDR2 YFSETQ. The CDR3 DNA follows: TGCGCCAGCAGCTTGTCTATCGGTGGGACTAGCGGGGGGTCTAGCACAGATACGCAGTATTTT. Protein: CASSLSIGGTSGGSSTDTQYF.

This sequence joins TRBV4-3 and TRBJ2-1, with 8 bases fitting TRBD2. Germline CDR1 and CDR2: LGHNA and YSLEER. Trimming cost V 0 bases and J 15 bases; bases outside gene matches: 10. This CDR3 region has 14 residues. The CDR3 reads CASSQEVSGGRGFF. CDR3 in DNA: TGCGCCAGCAGCCAAGAAGTAAGCGGGGGCCGGGGGTTCTTC.

The V gene is TRBV29-1, the J gene TRBJ1-2; a possible D gene is TRBD1 (6 bases). Per germline, CDR1 SQVTM and CDR2 ANQGSEA. The CDR3 spans 13 residues. Trimming removed 8 bases at V and 2 bases at J, with 15 bases between. CDR3 sequence (DNA): TGCAGCATCTCCTGGGGGACAAACTATGGCTACACCTTC. This gives the protein CSISWGTNYGYTF.